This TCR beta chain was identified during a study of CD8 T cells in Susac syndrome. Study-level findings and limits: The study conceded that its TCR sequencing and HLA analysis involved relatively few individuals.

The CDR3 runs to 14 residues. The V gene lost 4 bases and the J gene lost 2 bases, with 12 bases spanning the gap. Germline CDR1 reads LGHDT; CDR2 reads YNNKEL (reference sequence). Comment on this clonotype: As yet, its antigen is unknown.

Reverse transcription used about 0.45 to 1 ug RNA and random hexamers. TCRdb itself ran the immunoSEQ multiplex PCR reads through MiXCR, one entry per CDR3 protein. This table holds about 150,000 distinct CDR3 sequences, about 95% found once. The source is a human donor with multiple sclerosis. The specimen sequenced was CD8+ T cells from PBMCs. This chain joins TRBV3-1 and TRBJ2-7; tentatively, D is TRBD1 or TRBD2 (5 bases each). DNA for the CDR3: TGTGCCAGCAGCCTTGACTTGGGACCCTACGAGCAGTACTTC. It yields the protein CASSLDLGPYEQYF.